This record covers a single T cell receptor (beta chain). Its target is unknown. V was clipped by 0 bases and J by 0 bases, with 11 bases between them. Germline-derived CDR1 and CDR2 are SGHRS and YFSETQ. The CDR3 loop spans 16 amino acids. Individual cDNA molecules were tagged with unique molecular identifiers. MiXCR was run by TCRdb on the 5' RACE reads, yielding one entry per CDR3 protein. Of around 39,000 distinct CDR3 sequences detected, approximately 5.1% appear once; the ten largest clones hold about 5.5%. The data belong to a study of early T cells in non-severe SARS-CoV-2 infection. The overall study: Alpha and beta chains were unpaired, from unsorted whole-blood bulk RNA.

Study-level findings and limits: Matches to VDJdb favored anti-spike CD8 responses and missed private and CD4 specificities.

This chain uses TRBV5-1 with TRBJ2-3; D is unresolved. This sequence was found in an adult who was a healthcare worker with PCR-confirmed SARS-CoV-2 infection or an uninfected control (not recorded which). The sample was whole blood, taken at baseline. This chain's CDR3 is CASSLVPGTSTDTQYF. In nucleotides, the CDR3 is TGCGCCAGCAGCTTGGTTCCGGGCACTAGCACAGATACGCAGTATTTT. Supplemented by reference TRBV5-1 and TRBJ2-3, the full variable domain reads KAGVTQTPRYLIKTRGQQVTLSCSPISGHRSVSWYQQTPGQGLQFLFEYFSETQRNKGNFPGRFSGRQFSNSRSEMNVSTLELGDSALYLCASSLVPGTSTDTQYFGPGTRLTVL.